This T cell receptor (beta chain) appears in the sequencing data of a study of T cell responses to AZD1222 COVID-19 vaccine. Study-level findings and limits: Spike-specific TCR breadth and depth rose after two AZD1222 doses. A mostly white British donor set with more females was recruited, and clonal diversity was possibly underestimated.

The CDR3 covers 14 residues. V lost 4 bases and J 3 bases, leaving 12 bases between the germline ends. Germline V gene lookup returns CDR1 SQVTM and CDR2 ANQGSEA. As to this clone: Its target is not known.

The table came from immunoSEQ multiplex PCR; TCRdb's copy has only in-frame clones and leaves some out. The sample includes 150,000 to 160,000 clones, 87% of them seen just once. The sample in question was peripheral blood, obtained 28 days after the second AZD1222 dose. V is TRBV29-1 and J is TRBJ2-2, with D maybe TRBD2 (6 bases). This receptor was taken from an adult who received the AZD1222 COVID-19 vaccine. CDR3 nucleotide sequence: TGCAGCGTTGCATCGGGAGATTACACCGGGGAGCTGTTTTTT. Residues: CSVASGDYTGELFF.